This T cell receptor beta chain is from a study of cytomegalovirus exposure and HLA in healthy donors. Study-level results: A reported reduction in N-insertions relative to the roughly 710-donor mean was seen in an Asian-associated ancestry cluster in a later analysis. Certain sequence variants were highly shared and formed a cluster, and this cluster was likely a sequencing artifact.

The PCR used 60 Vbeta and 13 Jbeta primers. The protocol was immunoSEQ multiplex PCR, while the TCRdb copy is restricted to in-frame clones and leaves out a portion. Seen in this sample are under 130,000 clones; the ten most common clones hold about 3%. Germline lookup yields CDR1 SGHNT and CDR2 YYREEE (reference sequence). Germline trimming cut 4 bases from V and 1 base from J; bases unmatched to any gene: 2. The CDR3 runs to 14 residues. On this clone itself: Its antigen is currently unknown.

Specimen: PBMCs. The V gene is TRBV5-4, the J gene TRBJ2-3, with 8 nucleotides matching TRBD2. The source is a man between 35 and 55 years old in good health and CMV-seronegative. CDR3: CASSPTSGTDTQYF. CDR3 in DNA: TGTGCCAGCAGCCCGACTAGCGGCACAGATACGCAGTATTTT.